Detailed here is one TCR beta chain. Its antigen remains undetermined. The sample holds no much larger clone one base away, and base qualities are not on file. Germline trimming: 8 bases from V, 5 bases from J; junction bases outside gene matches: 9. CDR1 and CDR2, looked up from the germline V gene, are MGHDK and SYGVNS. Taken from cysteine to phenylalanine, the CDR3 has 14 residues. The retained sequence is limited to the CDR3, 42 bases, with the frame set at the first base. The data were obtained in a study of OX40 agonist ivuxolimab in advanced cancers. General notes on the study: Ivuxolimab was a fully human IgG2 agonistic monoclonal antibody targeting the costimulatory receptor OX40 (CD134). Intravenous ivuxolimab was administered to patients every 2 weeks at six dose levels: 0.01, 0.1, 0.3, 1.5, 3 and 10 mg/kg. Of the approximately 54 patients in dose escalation, some 19 had hepatocellular carcinoma, around 15 had melanoma, 9 had renal cell carcinoma and 9 had head and neck cancer. The dose-escalation cohort was roughly 80% male with a mean age of about 60 years, ranging from roughly 20 to 80. Patients were allowed to have had prior anti-PD-1, anti-PD-L1 or anti-CTLA-4 therapy, and approximately 39% of the dose-escalation patients had been treated with checkpoint inhibitors. Partial responses occurred in three dose-escalation patients: two with cutaneous melanoma and one with hepatocellular carcinoma. Peripheral TCRbeta sequencing aimed to test whether ivuxolimab altered TCR sequence diversity and caused clonal T-cell expansion. The monotherapy dose-escalation portion (N of about 50 patients) of the phase I ivuxolimab trial is reported in the paper.

For sequencing of the TCRbeta CDR3 region, genomic DNA was extracted from the sorted cells. TCRbeta CDR3 regions were sequenced using the immunoSEQ Assay. TCRdb provides this immuneACCESS table in a form limited to in-frame rearrangements. Some clones are lacking; in checked studies, under half of them reflect an unresolved V gene, and why the rest are absent is not known. Within this sample are about 150,000 clones, with around 94% of them counted one time only. The ten biggest clones cover around 0.31% of the sample. Paper-wide results and their limitations: Which antigens the clonally expanded peripheral T cells were specific for was not determined. In partial responders in the 0.1-3.0 mg/kg groups, normalized peripheral clonal expansion was found to be among the lowest, especially among CD8+ T cells. After ivuxolimab, expanded clones were on average more numerous among CD8+ T cells than among CD4+ T cells. At doses of 0.1 to 3.0 mg/kg, clonal expansion of both CD4+ and CD8+ blood T cells was observed from baseline to week 6. Low levels of normalized T-cell clonal expansion were also seen in some patients who did not respond.

Patients with a history of autoimmune disease or receiving systemic immunosuppression were excluded from the trial. Peripheral blood for TCR sequencing was collected from all dose cohorts at baseline, on cycle 4 day 1, and on cycle 7 day 1. The samples were drawn from a first-in-human, open-label, multicenter phase I dose-escalation trial of ivuxolimab. Adults with locally advanced or metastatic head and neck squamous cell, hepatocellular, melanoma or renal cell carcinoma were enrolled in the trial. Before TCR sequencing, CD4+ T cells and CD8+ T cells from peripheral blood were sorted into separate populations.

Sequences were derived from CD4+ or CD8+ T cells sorted from blood, sampled in a trial of the OX40 agonist ivuxolimab. Recombination linked TRBV25-1 to TRBJ2-1, with 7 bases in between that match TRBD1. The clonotype originates from an adult with an advanced solid tumor such as melanoma, head and neck, liver or kidney cancer. Read as DNA, the sequence is TGTGCCAGCGAAGGGGGACAGCTAAACAATGAGCAGTTCTTC. Translated, this gives CASEGGQLNNEQFF. With the rest looked up from the reference TRBV25-1 and TRBJ2-1 genes rather than sequenced, the full variable domain is EADIYQTPRYLVIGTGKKITLECSQTMGHDKMYWYQQDPGMELHLIHYSYGVNSTEKGDLSSESTVSRIRTEHFPLTLESARPSHTSQYLCASEGGQLNNEQFFGPGTRLTVL.